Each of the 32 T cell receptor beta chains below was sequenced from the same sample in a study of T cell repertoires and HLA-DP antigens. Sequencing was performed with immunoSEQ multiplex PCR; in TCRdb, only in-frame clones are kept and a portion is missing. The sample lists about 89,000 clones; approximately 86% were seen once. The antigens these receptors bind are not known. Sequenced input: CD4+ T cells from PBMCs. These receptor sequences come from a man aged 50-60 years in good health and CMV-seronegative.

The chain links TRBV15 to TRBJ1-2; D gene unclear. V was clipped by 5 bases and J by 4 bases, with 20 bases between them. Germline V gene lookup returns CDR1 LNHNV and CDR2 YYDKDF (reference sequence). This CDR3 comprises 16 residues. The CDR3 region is CATSPRSGVPSYGYTF. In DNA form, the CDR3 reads TGTGCCACCAGCCCCAGATCCGGGGTACCTAGCTATGGCTACACCTTC.

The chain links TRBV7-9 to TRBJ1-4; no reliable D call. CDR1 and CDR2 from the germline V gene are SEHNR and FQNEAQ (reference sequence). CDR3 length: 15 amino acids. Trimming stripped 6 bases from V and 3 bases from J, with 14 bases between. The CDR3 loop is CASREIRFSNEKLFF. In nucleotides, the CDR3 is TGTGCCAGCAGAGAAATACGGTTTTCTAATGAAAAACTGTTTTTT.

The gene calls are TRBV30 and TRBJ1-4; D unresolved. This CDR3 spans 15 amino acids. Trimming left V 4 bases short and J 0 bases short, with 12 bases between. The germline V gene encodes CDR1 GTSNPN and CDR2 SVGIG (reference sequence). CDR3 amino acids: CAWNTPGATNEKLFF. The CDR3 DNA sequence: TGTGCCTGGAACACACCCGGAGCAACTAATGAAAAACTGTTTTTT.

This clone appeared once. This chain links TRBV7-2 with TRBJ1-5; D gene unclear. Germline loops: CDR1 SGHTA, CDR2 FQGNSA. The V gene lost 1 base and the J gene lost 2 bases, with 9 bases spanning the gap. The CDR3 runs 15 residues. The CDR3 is CASSLGAFGNQPQHF. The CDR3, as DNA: TGTGCCAGCAGCTTAGGGGCGTTTGGCAATCAGCCCCAGCATTTT.

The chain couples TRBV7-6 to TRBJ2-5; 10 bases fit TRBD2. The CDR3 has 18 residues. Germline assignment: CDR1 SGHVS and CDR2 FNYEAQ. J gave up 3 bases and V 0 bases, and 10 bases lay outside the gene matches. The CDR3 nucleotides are TGTGCCAGCAGCTTAGCGGAGCTAGCGGGGGAATACGAAGAGACCCAGTACTTC. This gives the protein CASSLAELAGEYEETQYF.

This CDR3 is CASSSIPSGRALYEQYF. DNA of the CDR3: TGTGCCAGCAGCTCCATACCTAGCGGGAGGGCCTTGTACGAGCAGTACTTC. The V gene is TRBV7-8, the J gene TRBJ2-7; 12 bases fit TRBD2. V lost 4 bases and J lost 4; bases outside the gene matches: 11. Germline V gene lookup returns CDR1 SGHVS and CDR2 FQNEAQ. This CDR3 has 17 residues.

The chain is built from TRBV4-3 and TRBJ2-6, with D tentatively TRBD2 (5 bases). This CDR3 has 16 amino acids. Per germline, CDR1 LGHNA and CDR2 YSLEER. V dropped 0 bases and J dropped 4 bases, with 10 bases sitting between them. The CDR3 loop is CASSQDGGGGANVLTF. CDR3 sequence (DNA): TGCGCCAGCAGCCAAGATGGCGGAGGCGGGGCCAACGTCCTGACTTTC.

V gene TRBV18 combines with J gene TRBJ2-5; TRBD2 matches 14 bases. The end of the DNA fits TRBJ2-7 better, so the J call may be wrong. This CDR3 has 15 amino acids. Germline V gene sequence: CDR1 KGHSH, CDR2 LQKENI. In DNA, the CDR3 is TGTGCCAGCTCCTTCGGACTAGCGGGGGGTGGCGAGCAGTACTTC. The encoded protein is CASSFGLAGGGEQYF.

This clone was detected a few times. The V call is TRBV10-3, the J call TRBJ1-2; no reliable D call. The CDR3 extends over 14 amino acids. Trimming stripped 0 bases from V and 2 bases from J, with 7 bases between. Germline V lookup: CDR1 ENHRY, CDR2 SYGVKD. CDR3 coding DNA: TGTGCCATCAGTGAGTCGGGTAGCAACTATGGCTACACCTTC. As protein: CAISESGSNYGYTF.

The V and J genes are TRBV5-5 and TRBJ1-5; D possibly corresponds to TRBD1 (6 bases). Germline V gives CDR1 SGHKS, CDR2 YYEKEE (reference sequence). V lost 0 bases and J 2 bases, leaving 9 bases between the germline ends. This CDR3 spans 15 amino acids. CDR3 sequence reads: CASSLAGGGNQPQHF. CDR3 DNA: TGTGCCAGCAGCTTGGCGGGGGGCGGCAATCAGCCCCAGCATTTT.

The CDR3 DNA reads as TGTGCCAGCAGCTTAGTCAGGGAGGGATTGAACACTGAAGCTTTCTTT. Residues: CASSLVREGLNTEAFF. This rearrangement joins TRBV7-3 to TRBJ1-1; a possible D gene is TRBD1 (5 bases). The CDR3 is made up of 16 amino acids. CDR1 SGHTA and CDR2 FQGTGA come from the germline V gene. The V end lost 2 bases, the J end lost 0 bases, and 13 bases lay between the germline ends. Drawing the rest from reference TRBV7-3 and TRBJ1-1, the complete variable domain is GAGVSQTPSNKVTEKGKYVELRCDPISGHTALYWYRQSLGQGPEFLIYFQGTGAADDSGLPNDRFFAVRPEGSVSTLKIQRTERGDSAVYLCASSLVREGLNTEAFFGQGTRLTVV.

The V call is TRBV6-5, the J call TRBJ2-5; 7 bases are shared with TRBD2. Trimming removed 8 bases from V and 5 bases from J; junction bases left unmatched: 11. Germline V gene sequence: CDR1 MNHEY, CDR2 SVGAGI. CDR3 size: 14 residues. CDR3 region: CASETGGGRETQYF. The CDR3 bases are TGTGCCAGCGAGACGGGGGGAGGGCGGGAGACCCAGTACTTC.

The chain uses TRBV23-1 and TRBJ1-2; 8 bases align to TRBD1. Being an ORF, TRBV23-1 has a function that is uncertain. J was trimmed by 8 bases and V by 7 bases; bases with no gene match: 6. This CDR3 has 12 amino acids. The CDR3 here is CASIHPGGGYTF. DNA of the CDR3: TGCGCCAGCATCCACCCAGGGGGCGGCTACACCTTC.

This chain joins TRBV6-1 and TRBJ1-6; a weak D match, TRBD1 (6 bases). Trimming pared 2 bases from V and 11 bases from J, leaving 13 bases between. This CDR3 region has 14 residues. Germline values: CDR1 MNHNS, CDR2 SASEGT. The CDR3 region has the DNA TGTGCCAGCAGTGAACCGGGACAAACCCCACCCCTCCACTTT. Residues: CASSEPGQTPPLHF.

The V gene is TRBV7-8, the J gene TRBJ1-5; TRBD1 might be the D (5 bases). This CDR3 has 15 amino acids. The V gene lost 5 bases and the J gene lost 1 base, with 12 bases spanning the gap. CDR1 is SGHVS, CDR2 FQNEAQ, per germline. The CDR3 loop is CASSPRDVSNQPQHF. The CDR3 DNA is TGTGCCAGCAGCCCCCGGGACGTGAGCAATCAGCCCCAGCATTTT.

This chain's CDR3 is CASSLLPGLGSLNEQFF. The CDR3 nucleotides read TGTGCCAGCAGCTTGCTCCCGGGACTAGGGTCTTTGAATGAGCAGTTCTTC. V is TRBV7-3 and J is TRBJ2-1, with 8 bases matching TRBD2. The CDR3 length is 17 residues. The V and J ends lost 3 bases and 7 bases, in that order; junction bases with no gene match: 14. Germline CDR1 and CDR2: SGHTA and FQGTGA.

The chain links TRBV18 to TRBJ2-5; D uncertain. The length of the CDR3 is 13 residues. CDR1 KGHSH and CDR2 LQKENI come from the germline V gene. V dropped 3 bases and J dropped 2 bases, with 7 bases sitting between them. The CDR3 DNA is TGTGCCAGCTCACCGACGGTTCAAGAGACCCAGTACTTC. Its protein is CASSPTVQETQYF.

The CDR3 DNA is TGCGCCAGCAGCTTGGAGGGGATTAATAGCTATGGCTACACCTTC. As protein: CASSLEGINSYGYTF. This chain connects TRBV5-1 to TRBJ1-2, with a weak D call TRBD1 (5 bases). Trimming cost V 0 bases and J 4 bases, with 13 bases left between them. The CDR3 is made up of 15 amino acids. Germline V CDR1 and CDR2: SGHRS, YFSETQ.

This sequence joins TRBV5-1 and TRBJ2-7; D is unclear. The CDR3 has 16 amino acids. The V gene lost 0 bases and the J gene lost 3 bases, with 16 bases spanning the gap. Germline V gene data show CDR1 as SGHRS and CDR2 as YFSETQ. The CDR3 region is CASSLVSLRTGYEQYF. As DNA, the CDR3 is TGCGCCAGCAGCTTGGTCAGCTTAAGGACGGGCTACGAGCAGTACTTC.

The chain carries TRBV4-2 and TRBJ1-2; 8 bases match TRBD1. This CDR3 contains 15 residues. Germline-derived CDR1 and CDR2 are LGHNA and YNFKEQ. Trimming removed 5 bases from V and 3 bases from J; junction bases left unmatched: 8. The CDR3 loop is CASSSRDRLDYGYTF. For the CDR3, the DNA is TGTGCCAGCAGCTCACGGGACAGGCTGGACTATGGCTACACCTTC.

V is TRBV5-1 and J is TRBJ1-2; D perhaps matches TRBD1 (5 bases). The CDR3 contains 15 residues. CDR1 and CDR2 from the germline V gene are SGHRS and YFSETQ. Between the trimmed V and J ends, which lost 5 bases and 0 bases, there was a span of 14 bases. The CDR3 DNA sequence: TGCGCCAGCAGACTGTGGATGACAGCTAACTATGGCTACACCTTC. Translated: CASRLWMTANYGYTF. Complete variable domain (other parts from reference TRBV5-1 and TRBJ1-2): KAGVTQTPRYLIKTRGQQVTLSCSPISGHRSVSWYQQTPGQGLQFLFEYFSETQRNKGNFPGRFSGRQFSNSRSEMNVSTLELGDSALYLCASRLWMTANYGYTFGSGTRLTVV.

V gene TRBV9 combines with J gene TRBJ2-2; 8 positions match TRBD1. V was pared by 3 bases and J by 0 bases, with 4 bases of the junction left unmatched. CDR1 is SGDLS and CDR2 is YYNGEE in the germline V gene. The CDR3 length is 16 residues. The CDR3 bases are TGTGCCAGCAGCGGCAGGACAGGGTCGAACACCGGGGAGCTGTTTTTT. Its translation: CASSGRTGSNTGELFF.

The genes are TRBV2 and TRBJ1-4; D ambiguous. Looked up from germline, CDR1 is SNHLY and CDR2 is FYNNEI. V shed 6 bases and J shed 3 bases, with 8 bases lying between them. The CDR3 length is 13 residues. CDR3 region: CASRNGPNEKLFF. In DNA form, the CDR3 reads TGTGCCAGCAGAAACGGGCCTAATGAAAAACTGTTTTTT.

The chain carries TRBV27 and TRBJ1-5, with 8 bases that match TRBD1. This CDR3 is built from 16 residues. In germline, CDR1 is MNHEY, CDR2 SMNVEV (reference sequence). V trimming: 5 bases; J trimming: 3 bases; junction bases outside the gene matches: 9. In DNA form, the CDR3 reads TGTGCCAGCAGTATCGGGACAGGCGCTACCAATCAGCCCCAGCATTTT. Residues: CASSIGTGATNQPQHF.

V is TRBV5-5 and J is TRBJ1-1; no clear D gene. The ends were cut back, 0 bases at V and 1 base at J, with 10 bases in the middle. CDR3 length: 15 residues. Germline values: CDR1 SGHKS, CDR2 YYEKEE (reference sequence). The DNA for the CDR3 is TGTGCCAGCAGCTTGGGCAATCCTGCGAACACTGAAGCTTTCTTT. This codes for CASSLGNPANTEAFF. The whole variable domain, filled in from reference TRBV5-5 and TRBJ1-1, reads DAGVTQSPTHLIKTRGQQVTLRCSPISGHKSVSWYQQVLGQGPQFIFQYYEKEERGRGNFPDRFSARQFPNYSSELNVNALLLGDSALYLCASSLGNPANTEAFFGQGTRLTVV.

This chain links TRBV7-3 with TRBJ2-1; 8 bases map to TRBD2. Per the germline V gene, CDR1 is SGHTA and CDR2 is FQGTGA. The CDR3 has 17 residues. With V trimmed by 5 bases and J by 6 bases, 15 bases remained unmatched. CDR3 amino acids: CASSPAFGGLVPNEQFF. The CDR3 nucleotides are TGTGCCAGCAGCCCCGCGTTTGGGGGACTAGTCCCCAATGAGCAGTTCTTC.

CDR3 region: CASSEAYSFSYEQYF. Here the CDR3 DNA reads TGTGCCAGCAGTGAAGCGTACAGCTTCTCCTACGAGCAGTACTTC. J is TRBJ2-7 and V is TRBV6-1; D is unclear. The germline V gene encodes CDR1 MNHNS and CDR2 SASEGT. Trimming pared 0 bases from V and 0 bases from J, leaving 9 bases between. This CDR3 has 15 residues.

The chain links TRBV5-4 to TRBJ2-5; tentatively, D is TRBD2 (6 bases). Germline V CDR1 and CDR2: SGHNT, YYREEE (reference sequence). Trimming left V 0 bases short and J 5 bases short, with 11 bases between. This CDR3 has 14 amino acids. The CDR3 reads CASSLALRDETQYF. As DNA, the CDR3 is TGTGCCAGCAGCTTGGCCCTGCGGGATGAGACCCAGTACTTC.

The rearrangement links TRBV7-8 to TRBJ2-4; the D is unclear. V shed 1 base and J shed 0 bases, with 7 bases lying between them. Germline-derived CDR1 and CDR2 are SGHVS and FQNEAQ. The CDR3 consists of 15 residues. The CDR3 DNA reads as TGTGCCAGCAGCTTAGGGGTACTAGCCAAAAACATTCAGTACTTC. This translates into CASSLGVLAKNIQYF.

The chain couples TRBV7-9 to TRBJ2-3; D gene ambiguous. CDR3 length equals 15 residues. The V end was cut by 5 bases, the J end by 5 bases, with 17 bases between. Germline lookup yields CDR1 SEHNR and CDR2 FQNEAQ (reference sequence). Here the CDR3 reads CASSPRVFSLDTQYF. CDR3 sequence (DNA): TGTGCCAGCAGCCCGCGTGTGTTTTCCCTAGATACGCAGTATTTT.

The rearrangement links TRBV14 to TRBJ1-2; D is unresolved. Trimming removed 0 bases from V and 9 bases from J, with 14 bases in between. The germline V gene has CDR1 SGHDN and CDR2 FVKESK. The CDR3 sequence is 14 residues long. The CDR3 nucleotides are TGTGCCAGCAGCCAAGATATCAGGAAAGGAAGCTACACCTTC. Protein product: CASSQDIRKGSYTF. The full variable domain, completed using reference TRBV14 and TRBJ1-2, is EAGVTQFPSHSVIEKGQTVTLRCDPISGHDNLYWYRRVMGKEIKFLLHFVKESKQDESGMPNNRFLAERTGGTYSTLKVQPAELEDSGVYFCASSQDIRKGSYTFGSGTRLTVV.

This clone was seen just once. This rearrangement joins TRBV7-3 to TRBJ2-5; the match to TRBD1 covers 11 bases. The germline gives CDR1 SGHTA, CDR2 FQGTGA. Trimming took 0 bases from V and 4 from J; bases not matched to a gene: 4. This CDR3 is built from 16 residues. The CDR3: CASSLTRGTGGETQYF. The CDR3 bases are TGTGCCAGCAGCTTAACACGGGGGACAGGGGGAGAGACCCAGTACTTC.